This T cell receptor (delta chain) stems from a study of gamma delta lymphoproliferative disorders and STAT genes (dated by TCRdb to the late 2010s). Concerning the study at large: The LymphoTrack Dx TCRG Assay was used to build gamma-chain libraries from a minimum of 50 ng of genomic DNA. Because no corresponding Invivoscribe delta assay was available, delta-chain libraries were prepared according to the EuroClonality-NGS working group standard operating procedure. The study profiled TCR gamma and delta CDR3 repertoires by deep sequencing in Tgammadelta lymphoproliferative disease patients and healthy controls, within a larger immunophenotypic and STAT-mutation study. The TCR-sequenced pilot group comprised under ten Tgammadelta large granular lymphocyte leukemia patients and a couple of hepatosplenic T-cell lymphoma patients. To confirm results, two gamma-chain samples and all delta-chain samples were sequenced twice.

What the authors observed across the whole study: It was noted by the authors that NGS specificity may be reduced at low frequencies, so confirmation of the public or private nature of leukemic clones is needed. Vgamma9-JgammaP and Vdelta2-Ddelta3-Jdelta1 rearrangements dominated major clones in indolent patients but were absent in symptomatic patients, who used less common gene combinations. When whole repertoires were clustered, gamma repertoires from patients grouped apart from those of healthy controls, but delta repertoires did not separate between the groups. Almost every major gamma and delta clonotype found in patients was public, meaning shared with at least one healthy donor, with just a couple of gamma clonotypes being private to disease. Control T cells were likely spread across varied maturation stages, whereas leukemic cells were skewed toward terminal effectors, which potentially limits comparisons between patients and controls.

Genomic DNA from peripheral blood mononuclear cells isolated from patients and controls was used for TCR sequencing. A median age of roughly 64 years was recorded for the sequenced patients, of whom a few were male and 6 or 7 were female. Patients were recruited at a single hematology unit in Padova, Italy, and were reclassified according to 2017 WHO criteria for T-LGLL or HSTCL. Every patient sample was obtained either before therapy or while the patient was off therapy. In both library preparation methods, multiplex PCR was run with primers aimed at the conserved V and J regions of the TCR genes. Amplicons were purified, pooled and sequenced on an Illumina MiSeq platform. The source study handled its data this way. MiXCR performed V(D)J alignment, clonotype assembly and translation, and VDJtools was used for functionality assessment and CDR3 repertoire analyses. CDR3 was defined according to IMGT, and analyses were limited to productive sequences using functional genes, with ORF genes and pseudogenes excluded. Identical amino acid CDR3s of major clonotypes (frequency >=5%) were searched for across all patients and controls using a custom Python script. A one-sided non-parametric Wilcoxon test was used to compare clonotype frequencies between patients and controls. Clone calls in TCRdb were regenerated from the public reads with CATT, after which identical DNA sequences shared one row. These V and J calls rely on TCRdb rather than the paper's analysis. Here the sample has more than 100 delta-chain clones; about 11% occur a single time. The ten top clones hold nearly 99% of the sample.

V and J lose 4 bases and 3 bases, and a span of 42 bases separates them. From a lookup of the germline V gene, CDR1 and CDR2 are GEAIGNYY and EKD. From the cysteine up to the phenylalanine, the CDR3 has a length of 26 residues. The sequence is cut down to CDR3 DNA, 78 bases in frame from base 1. Comment on this clone: Which antigen it targets is not known. No base quality information exists; no much larger clone differs at one position.

This sequence originates from a human donor with hepatosplenic T-cell lymphoma. The sequenced material came from blood. The rearranged chain carries TRDV2 and TRDJ3; the D segment could be TRDD2, given 5 matching bases. The CDR3 loop reads CACDHIDAPGTSGLPITGWDTRQMFF. In nucleotides, the sequence is TGTGCCTGTGATCACATCGATGCCCCCGGGACGTCCGGGCTTCCAATAACGGGCTGGGACACCCGACAGATGTTTTTC.